This T cell receptor beta chain appears in the sequencing data of a study of T-cell reconstitution after alpha-beta-depleted transplantation in children. The germline V and J ends were trimmed by 1 base and 3 bases, with 11 bases remaining between them. CDR3 length equals 15 residues. In germline, CDR1 is SGHKS, CDR2 YYEKEE (reference sequence). TCRbeta library construction was performed incorporating unique molecular identifiers. TCRdb ran MiXCR on the PCR reads and lists one entry per CDR3 protein. The profile shows around 960,000 distinct CDR3 sequences, about 29% of them singletons. In its sample, this clonotype was seen a few times.

The input for sequencing was PBMCs, mostly from graft donor cells, taken 360 days after TCRalphabeta/CD19-depleted stem cell transplant. The rearrangement links TRBV5-5 to TRBJ2-1; D is ambiguous. This TCR came from a boy under three years old who had a stem cell transplant for SCID, so the T cells may come from the graft donor. The CDR3 bases are TGTGCCAGCAGCTTGAGGGAACAGATCTACAATGAGCAGTTCTTC. This codes for CASSLREQIYNEQFF.